The entry below describes one T cell receptor beta chain. No cognate antigen has been identified for it. Per-base qualities were not stored, and no clone one base away is much larger. The data belong to a study of beta chain features in type 1 diabetes (dated 2018 in TCRdb). For the study in its entirety: Patients and healthy donors did not differ in mean age, gender distribution, total cell number or subset yield. Across all samples, 90 million to 130 million sorted cells were examined, and cell number per subset correlated strongly with RNA yield. The study compared the TCRB repertoires of sorted circulating CD4+ T cell subsets in recently diagnosed type 1 diabetes patients with those in matched healthy donors. Whereas all 28 donors provided naive and central memory subsets, regulatory and stem cell-like memory subsets were isolated from just 8 patients and roughly eight healthy donors. The study at large found these results: In all four CD4+ subsets, TCRB CDR3 length was moderately but significantly shorter in type 1 diabetes patients. Naive, central memory and regulatory TCRB repertoires appeared more similar among patients than among healthy donors. Fewer insertions and more nucleotide deletions at VDJ recombination sites were observed in patients with type 1 diabetes, implying thymic rearrangement abnormalities. HLA sub-analyses involved small numbers of individuals, so any influence of HLA type on TCRB rearrangement remained unresolved. Because cDNA rather than genomic DNA was sequenced, highly expressing activated cells could have been over-represented, although no difference in activation and CD3 levels was found between groups. Shorter templates might be favored by PCR, yet because patient and control samples were amplified and corrected together, any such skew would affect both groups equally.

Each donor gave one peripheral blood draw, approximately 100 mL on average, collected into heparinised tubes. Using a panel that included CD45RO, CCR7, CD25, CD127, CD95 and CD27, naive, central memory, regulatory and stem cell-like memory CD4+ T cells were sorted on a BD FACSAria II. All sorted populations exceeded 98% purity. PBMCs were isolated immediately by Lymphoprep density gradient centrifugation and stained directly without culture. So that batch effects would be minimized, each experiment stained and sorted samples in pairs, pairing one healthy donor with one patient. All of the isolated RNA was reverse transcribed with the High Capacity cDNA Reverse Transcription Kit, so expressed TCRB transcripts were sequenced. Naive, central memory and regulatory T cell samples underwent deep immunoSEQ sequencing, averaging about 3.57 million total reads per sample. After sorted cells were lysed in RLT buffer, RNA was extracted with DNase-treated RNeasy Micro or Mini kits, with the choice depending on cell number. To prevent cross-contamination, each cell subset was processed individually, whereas patient and healthy donor samples were processed jointly. The immunoSEQ multiplex PCR was used to amplify TCRB sequences from cDNA, generating 87-bp fragments that spanned the CDR3 region. Sequencing of the amplicons was performed on the Illumina HiSeq platform. As for the original processing: Synthetic template baselines were used to correct PCR bias computationally, reads within Hamming distance 2 were collapsed together, and singletons that could not be merged were discarded. By aligning reads against IMGT, V, D and J genes, CDR3 length, and insertions or deletions at six rearrangement sites were assigned. Within each subset, clonotype counts were normalized to sorted cell number, after which true diversity and Gini coefficients were computed with the tcR R package. Repertoire sharing was quantified using the overlap coefficient calculated on TCRB nucleotide sequences. Out-of-frame TCRB sequences from naive cells were analyzed to stand in for the pre-selection repertoire. TCRdb limited this immuneACCESS table to in-frame rearrangements with V and J called. A share of clones is missing; checked studies link under half to unresolved V genes, and the rest is unexplained. V and J calls and clone size are copied from that table; D and trimming were computed from the DNA. The sample data list about 230,000 clones, and roughly 17% of these were observed just once. The top ten clones comprise less than 0.09% of the sample.

This TCR was recovered from a young man with type 1 diabetes. The sequenced material came from naive CD4+ T cells from blood. What the cell subset or site label conveys for this sample: true naive CD4+ T cells.

The nucleotide sequence reads as follows: TGTGCCAGCAGTTTAGGACCTAGGGGGAATGGCTACACCTTC. Its translation reads: CASSLGPRGNGYTF. This chain is built from TRBV28 and TRBJ1-2; the D gene is perhaps TRBD1, from 6 matching bases. From the cysteine through the phenylalanine, the CDR3 covers 14 amino acids. The only DNA kept is the CDR3, 42 bases in frame from the first base. V drops 2 bases and J drops 6 bases, leaving 13 bases in between. CDR1 and CDR2 are read off the germline V gene as MDHEN and SYDVKM.